These 27 T cell receptor beta chains were all obtained from the same sample, sequenced in a study of blood T cell repertoires in COVID-19. The assay was immunoSEQ multiplex PCR, and TCRdb's table has in-frame clones only and misses some. Of over 400,000 clones in the sample, less than 90% were seen once. Sequencing used PBMCs or T cells enriched from blood (not recorded which). The receptors originated from an older woman who had recovered from COVID-19.

This sequence joins TRBV18 and TRBJ2-5, with TRBD2 identical over 9 bases. Germline CDR1 KGHSH, CDR2 LQKENI. With V trimmed by 3 bases and J by 1 base, 3 bases remained unmatched. The CDR3 has 15 amino acids. The CDR3: CASSPSGGSQETQYF. The CDR3 nucleotides read TGTGCCAGCTCACCGAGCGGGGGGAGCCAAGAGACCCAGTACTTC.

The genes are TRBV7-2 and TRBJ2-3, with TRBD2 as a possible D gene (6 bases). V lost 1 base, J lost 4 bases, and 9 bases lay in between. The CDR3 spans 14 residues. Germline CDR1 and CDR2: SGHTA and FQGNSA. Here the CDR3 DNA reads TGTGCCAGCAGCTTAGGATGGGGGGCAGATACGCAGTATTTT. It codes for CASSLGWGADTQYF.

The V call is TRBV3-1 (or the pseudogene TRBV3-2), the J call TRBJ1-6; D is possibly TRBD1 (5 bases). V shed 1 base and J shed 1 base, with 11 bases lying between them. CDR1 is LGHDT and CDR2 is YNNKEL in the germline V gene (reference sequence). The CDR3 runs to 17 residues. The CDR3 region is CASSQGGGGSYNSPLHF. CDR3 DNA: TGTGCCAGCAGCCAAGGCGGGGGAGGTTCCTATAATTCACCCCTCCACTTT.

This chain joins TRBV7-9 and TRBJ1-2; 7 bases agree with TRBD1. The germline CDR1 and CDR2 sequences are SEHNR and FQNEAQ (reference sequence). V shed 1 base and J 7 bases; nucleotides not matched to a gene: 6. CDR3 size: 14 residues. The CDR3 reads CASSLGGGPPGYTF. DNA for the CDR3: TGTGCCAGCAGCTTAGGAGGGGGCCCGCCTGGCTACACCTTC.

In DNA form, the CDR3 reads TGTGCCAGCAGCTTAGTTACAGGGGCATTAGGGGAACTGTTTTTT. The encoded protein is CASSLVTGALGELFF. The gene calls are TRBV11-2 and TRBJ1-4; 7 bases map to TRBD1. CDR3 size: 15 residues. V lost 1 base and J lost 12; bases outside the gene matches: 11. The V gene's germline CDR1 is SGHAT and CDR2 FQNNGV.

This clone was counted once. The chain joins TRBV29-1 to TRBJ1-3; possibly TRBD1 for D (6 bases). Germline-derived CDR1 and CDR2 are SQVTM and ANQGSEA. Trimming took off 5 bases at V and 1 base at J, with 9 bases between the two ends. There are 13 residues in the CDR3. CDR3 DNA: TGCAGCGTTCTACAGGGATCTGGAAACACCATATATTTT. As protein: CSVLQGSGNTIYF.

The gene calls are TRBV27 and TRBJ1-2, with 7 bases lining up with TRBD1. After removal of 5 bases from V and 5 bases from J, the junction contained 11 bases not matched to a gene. Per the germline V gene, CDR1 is MNHEY and CDR2 is SMNVEV (reference sequence). This CDR3 contains 15 residues. This CDR3 reads CASSPRQGMLYGYTF. The CDR3 coding sequence is TGTGCCAGCAGTCCTCGACAGGGAATGCTTTATGGCTACACCTTC.

J is TRBJ2-5 and V is TRBV5-5, with 8 nucleotides matching TRBD1. The germline CDR1 and CDR2 sequences are SGHKS and YYEKEE (reference sequence). This CDR3 is built from 13 residues. V shed 5 bases, J shed 5 bases, and the junction held 5 bases outside the gene matches. The CDR3 loop reads CASRTGAGETQYF. CDR3 bases: TGTGCCAGCAGGACAGGGGCAGGGGAGACCCAGTACTTC.

The chain employs TRBV5-6 and TRBJ2-7; D is possibly TRBD2 (5 bases). Trimming left V 0 bases short and J 0 bases short, with 10 bases between. CDR3 length: 15 residues. CDR1 SGHDT and CDR2 YYEEEE come from the germline V gene. CDR3 DNA sequence: TGTGCCAGCAGCTTGGGAATGGGGAGCTCCTACGAGCAGTACTTC. Translating it yields CASSLGMGSSYEQYF.

The rearrangement uses TRBV18 and TRBJ2-7; TRBD2 aligns across 15 bases. Trimming cost V 5 bases and J 0 bases; bases outside gene matches: 11. CDR1 and CDR2 (germline): KGHSH, LQKENI. The CDR3 spans 19 residues. The CDR3 DNA reads as TGTGCCAGCTCATCGCACGGGACTAGCGGGGGGAGAAGCTCCTACGAGCAGTACGTC. Its translation is CASSSHGTSGGRSSYEQYV.

The genes are TRBV2 and TRBJ1-5; no clear D gene. V was shortened by 11 bases and J by 2 bases, with 13 bases between the two germline ends. Germline V lookup: CDR1 SNHLY, CDR2 FYNNEI. The CDR3 runs 13 residues. The CDR3 protein is CASKRVGNQPQHF. The DNA for the CDR3 is TGTGCCTCAAAGCGGGTTGGCAATCAGCCCCAGCATTTT.

This rearrangement joins TRBV6-5 to TRBJ1-5; no clear D gene. Germline CDR1 and CDR2: MNHEY and SVGAGI. With 6 bases removed from V and 0 bases from J, the gap between germline ends came to 9 bases. The CDR3 has 14 amino acids. CDR3 nucleotides: TGTGCCAGCAGAAGTGGGCTTAGCAATCAGCCCCAGCATTTT. This translates into CASRSGLSNQPQHF.

This chain uses TRBV27 with TRBJ1-2; 7 bases are shared with TRBD1. J was trimmed by 7 bases and V by 4 bases; bases with no gene match: 15. Germline lookup yields CDR1 MNHEY and CDR2 SMNVEV (reference sequence). The CDR3 contains 16 residues. The CDR3 DNA sequence: TGTGCCAGCAGTTCCAACCGACAGGGAAAAATCTCTGGCTACACCTTC. It specifies CASSSNRQGKISGYTF.

The V and J genes are TRBV12-5 and TRBJ2-7; D gene unclear. Germline lookup yields CDR1 LGHNT and CDR2 FRNRAP. CDR3 length: 12 amino acids. Deletions cut 9 bases from V and 4 bases from J, with 13 bases between. Here the CDR3 reads CASRATSYEQYF. The CDR3 DNA is TGTGCTAGCCGAGCGACTTCTTACGAGCAGTACTTC.

J is TRBJ1-1 and V is TRBV6-5; D might be TRBD1 (5 bases). The CDR3 contains 15 residues. Trimming shortened V by 5 bases and J by 0 bases, and 13 bases separated the two germline ends. The germline CDR1 and CDR2 sequences are MNHEY and SVGAGI. The DNA for the CDR3 is TGTGCCAGCAGTCTGCAGGGAAACATGAACACTGAAGCTTTCTTT. This translates into CASSLQGNMNTEAFF.

The chain carries TRBV9 and TRBJ2-6; D may be TRBD1 (6 bases). The CDR3 is 16 residues long. The V gene lost 8 bases and the J gene lost 0 bases, with 15 bases spanning the gap. Germline V lookup: CDR1 SGDLS, CDR2 YYNGEE. The CDR3 DNA sequence: TGTGCCAGGAAGACAGGAAAACACTCTGGGGCCAACGTCCTGACTTTC. Amino acids: CARKTGKHSGANVLTF.

The chain carries TRBV7-9 and TRBJ2-5; 8 positions agree with TRBD1. V trimming: 5 bases; J trimming: 5 bases; junction bases outside the gene matches: 13. The V gene's germline CDR1 is SEHNR and CDR2 FQNEAQ (reference sequence). The CDR3 is made up of 16 amino acids. The CDR3 reads CASSLFPQGAWETQYF. CDR3 DNA sequence: TGTGCCAGCAGCCTGTTTCCTCAGGGGGCTTGGGAGACCCAGTACTTC. The full variable domain, in which reference TRBV7-9 and TRBJ2-5 provide the parts outside the CDR3, is DTGVSQNPRHKITKRGQNVTFRCDPISEHNRLYWYRQTLGQGPEFLTYFQNEAQLEKSRLLSDRFSAERPKGSFSTLEIQRTEQGDSAMYLCASSLFPQGAWETQYFGPGTRLLVL.

This clone is a singleton in its sample. V is TRBV5-1 and J is TRBJ1-1; TRBD1 matches 7 bases. The V gene's germline CDR1 is SGHRS and CDR2 YFSETQ. The CDR3 covers 14 residues. V lost 7 bases to trimming and J lost 2 bases; unmatched junction nucleotides: 8. The CDR3 DNA reads as TGCGCCAGCGGCATAACAGGGGAAAACACTGAAGCTTTCTTT. It translates to CASGITGENTEAFF.

This clone was recorded a few times. The chain couples TRBV9 to TRBJ1-3; D may be TRBD1 (5 bases). The CDR3 is 14 residues long. Germline CDR1 SGDLS, CDR2 YYNGEE. V was trimmed by 0 bases and J by 7 bases, leaving 11 bases between them. CDR3 residues: CASSVASGGNTIYF. CDR3 in DNA: TGTGCCAGCAGCGTAGCATCCGGGGGTAACACCATATATTTT.

This clone appeared once. The rearrangement links TRBV27 to TRBJ2-2, with TRBD1 identical over 8 bases. Germline CDR1 is MNHEY and CDR2 is SMNVEV (reference sequence). The CDR3 runs 15 residues. J lost 6 bases, V lost 6 bases, and 9 bases had no gene match. CDR3: CASSTPGQASGELFF. For the CDR3, the DNA is TGTGCCAGCAGCACTCCGGGACAGGCTTCCGGGGAGCTGTTTTTT.

The J gene is TRBJ2-7, the V gene TRBV6-2 or TRBV6-3, with D perhaps matching TRBD1 (5 bases). With 0 bases removed from V and 6 bases from J, the gap between germline ends came to 12 bases. Germline lookup yields CDR1 MNHEY and CDR2 SVGEGT. CDR3 length equals 14 residues. The CDR3: CASSYSTEISEQYF. CDR3 nucleotide sequence: TGTGCCAGCAGTTACTCGACAGAGATTAGCGAGCAGTACTTC.

The rearrangement links TRBV4-1 to TRBJ2-3, with D perhaps TRBD2 (5 bases). This CDR3 contains 14 residues. V gave up 1 base and J gave up 6 bases, with 11 bases separating them. The germline CDR1 and CDR2 sequences are MGHRA and YSYEKL. The CDR3 is CASSQGPGGDTQYF. The CDR3, as DNA: TGCGCCAGCAGCCAAGGCCCCGGCGGGGATACGCAGTATTTT.

The V call is TRBV7-9, the J call TRBJ1-1, with unresolved D. Germline CDR1 and CDR2: SEHNR and FQNEAQ (reference sequence). This CDR3 has 12 residues. V lost 5 bases and J lost 6, with 10 bases in between. The CDR3 is CASSVRVAEAFF. The CDR3 nucleotides are TGTGCCAGCAGCGTTCGGGTTGCTGAAGCTTTCTTT.

The rearrangement uses TRBV6-2 or TRBV6-3 and TRBJ1-2; 9 bases fit TRBD1. The CDR3 is made up of 17 amino acids. Germline-derived CDR1 and CDR2 are MNHEY and SVGEGT. V dropped 5 bases and J dropped 5; count of bases not matched to a gene: 15. The CDR3 loop is CASSDLPGQGYKYGYTF. The CDR3 nucleotides are TGTGCCAGCAGTGACCTCCCGGGACAGGGATACAAGTATGGCTACACCTTC.

The chain combines TRBV5-6 with TRBJ2-7; the D gene is possibly TRBD1 (7 bases). Trimming took off 0 bases at V and 6 bases at J, with 13 bases between the two ends. Germline CDR1 and CDR2: SGHDT and YYEEEE. The CDR3 loop spans 14 amino acids. CDR3 loop: CASSLVDREAEQYF. CDR3 sequence (DNA): TGTGCCAGCAGCTTGGTCGACAGGGAGGCCGAGCAGTACTTC.

The chain joins TRBV7-2 to TRBJ1-2, with a tentative D call TRBD1 (6 bases). The CDR3 is 14 residues long. The V gene's germline CDR1 is SGHTA and CDR2 FQGNSA. V lost 5 bases, J lost 2 bases, and 12 bases lay in between. In DNA form, the CDR3 reads TGTGCCAGCAGCCCCGCCGGGACAAACTATGGCTACACCTTC. It specifies CASSPAGTNYGYTF.

The V gene is TRBV27, the J gene TRBJ2-7; tentative D call: TRBD2 (7 bases). With 5 bases removed from V and 7 bases from J, the gap between germline ends came to 18 bases. The CDR3 extends over 14 amino acids. Germline CDR1 reads MNHEY; CDR2 reads SMNVEV (reference sequence). This CDR3 is CASSGTGGAEEQYV. DNA for the CDR3: TGTGCCAGCAGTGGGACTGGGGGGGCGGAGGAGCAGTACGTC.